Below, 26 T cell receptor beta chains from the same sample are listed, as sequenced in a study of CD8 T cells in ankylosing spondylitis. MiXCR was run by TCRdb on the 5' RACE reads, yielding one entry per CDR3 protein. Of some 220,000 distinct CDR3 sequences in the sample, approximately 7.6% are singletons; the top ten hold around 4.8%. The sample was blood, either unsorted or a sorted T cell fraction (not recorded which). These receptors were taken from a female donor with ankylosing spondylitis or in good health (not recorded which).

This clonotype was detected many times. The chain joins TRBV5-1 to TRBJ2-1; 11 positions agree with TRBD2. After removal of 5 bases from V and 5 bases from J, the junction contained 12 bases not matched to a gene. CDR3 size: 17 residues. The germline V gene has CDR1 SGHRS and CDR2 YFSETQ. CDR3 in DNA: TGCGCCAGCAGGCCCGCCCTACTAGCGGGAGCAAACAATGAGCAGTTCTTC. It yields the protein CASRPALLAGANNEQFF.

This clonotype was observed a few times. The CDR3 sequence: CAWSLGTSGIGSYNEQFF. CDR3 DNA sequence: TGTGCCTGGAGTCTTGGGACTAGCGGGATCGGCTCCTACAATGAGCAGTTCTTC. This sequence joins TRBV30 and TRBJ2-1; 13 nucleotides line up with TRBD2. Germline V lookup: CDR1 GTSNPN, CDR2 SVGIG (reference sequence). With 2 bases clipped from V and 0 bases from J, the junction kept 7 bases outside the gene matches. The CDR3 has 18 amino acids.

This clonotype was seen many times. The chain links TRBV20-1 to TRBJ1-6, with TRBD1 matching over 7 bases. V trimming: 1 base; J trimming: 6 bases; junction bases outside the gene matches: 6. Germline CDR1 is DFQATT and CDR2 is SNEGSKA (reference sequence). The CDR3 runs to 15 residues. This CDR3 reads CSARARDRANSPLHF. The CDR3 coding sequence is TGCAGTGCTAGAGCCCGTGACAGGGCTAATTCACCCCTCCACTTT.

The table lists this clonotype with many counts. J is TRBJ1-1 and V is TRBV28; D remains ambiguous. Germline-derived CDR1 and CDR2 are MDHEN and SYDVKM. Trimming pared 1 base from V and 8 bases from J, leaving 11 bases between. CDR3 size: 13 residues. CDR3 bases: TGTGCCAGCAGTTTATTGGTCCCCGGGGAAGCTTTCTTT. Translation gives CASSLLVPGEAFF.

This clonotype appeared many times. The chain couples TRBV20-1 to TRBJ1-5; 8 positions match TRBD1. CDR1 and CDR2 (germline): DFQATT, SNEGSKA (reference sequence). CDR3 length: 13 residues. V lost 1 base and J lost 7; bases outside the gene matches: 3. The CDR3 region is CSARATGGQPQHF. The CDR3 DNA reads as TGCAGTGCTAGAGCTACAGGGGGACAGCCCCAGCATTTT.

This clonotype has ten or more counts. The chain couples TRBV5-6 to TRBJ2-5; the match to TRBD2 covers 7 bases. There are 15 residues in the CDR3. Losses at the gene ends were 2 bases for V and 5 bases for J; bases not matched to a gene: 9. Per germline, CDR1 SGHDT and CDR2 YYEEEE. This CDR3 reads CASSFDQRDYETQYF. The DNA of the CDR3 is TGTGCCAGCAGCTTCGATCAGCGGGATTATGAGACCCAGTACTTC.

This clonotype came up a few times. The CDR3 nucleotides read TGTGCCACCAGCACCCGCGCGACAGCGAATGAGCAGTTCTTC. Amino acids: CATSTRATANEQFF. The J gene is TRBJ2-1, the V gene TRBV15, with D maybe TRBD1 (5 bases). Trimming removed 4 bases from V and 7 bases from J, with 14 bases in between. Germline assignment: CDR1 LNHNV and CDR2 YYDKDF (reference sequence). The CDR3 is 14 amino acids.

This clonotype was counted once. CDR3 sequence (DNA): TGTGCCAGCTCTTGGGGGGCGTCTAGCACAGATACGCAGTATTTT. Amino acids: CASSWGASSTDTQYF. V usage is TRBV18 and J usage is TRBJ2-3, with D perhaps being TRBD1 or TRBD2 (6 bases each). The CDR3 spans 15 residues. Germline loops: CDR1 KGHSH, CDR2 LQKENI. Trimming stripped 6 bases from V and 0 bases from J, with 13 bases between.

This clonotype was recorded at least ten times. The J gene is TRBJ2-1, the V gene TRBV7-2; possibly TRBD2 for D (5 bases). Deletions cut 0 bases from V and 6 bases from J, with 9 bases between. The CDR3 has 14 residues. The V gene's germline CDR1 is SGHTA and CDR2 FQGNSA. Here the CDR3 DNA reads TGTGCCAGCAGCTTAGCGGCTAGCCTCAATGAGCAGTTCTTC. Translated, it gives CASSLAASLNEQFF.

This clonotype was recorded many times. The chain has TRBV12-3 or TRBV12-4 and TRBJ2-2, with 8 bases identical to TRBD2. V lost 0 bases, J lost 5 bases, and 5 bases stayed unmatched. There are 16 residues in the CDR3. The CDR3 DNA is TGTGCCAGCAGTTTAGCGAGCGGGAGATTGACCGGGGAGCTGTTTTTT. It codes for CASSLASGRLTGELFF.

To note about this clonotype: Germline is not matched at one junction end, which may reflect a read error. The DNA for the CDR3 is TGTACCAGCAGTTACGACGGGACCCCGGGGTATGGCTACACCTTC. This translates into CTSSYDGTPGYGYTF. This rearrangement joins TRBV6-2 or TRBV6-3 to TRBJ1-2; D possibly corresponds to TRBD1 (5 bases). In germline, CDR1 is MNHEY, CDR2 SVGEGT. CDR3 length equals 15 residues.

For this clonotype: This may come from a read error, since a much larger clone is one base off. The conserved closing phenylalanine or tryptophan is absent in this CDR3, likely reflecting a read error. CDR3 sequence reads: CSVLGSRYNEQFS. In nucleotides, the CDR3 is TGCAGCGTTCTAGGGAGTAGGTACAATGAGCAGTTCTCC. The chain links TRBV29-1 to TRBJ2-1; perhaps TRBD2 as D (5 bases). V lost 5 bases and J 4 bases, leaving 12 bases between the germline ends. Looked up from germline, CDR1 is SQVTM and CDR2 is ANQGSEA. The CDR3 length is 13 residues.

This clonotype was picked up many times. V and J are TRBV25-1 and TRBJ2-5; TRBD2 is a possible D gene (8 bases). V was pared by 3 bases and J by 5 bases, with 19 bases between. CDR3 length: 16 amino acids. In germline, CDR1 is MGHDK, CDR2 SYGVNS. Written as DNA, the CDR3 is TGTGCCAGCAGTGACATGTACAGGGGCGGGGGGGAGACCCAGTACTTC. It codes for CASSDMYRGGGETQYF.

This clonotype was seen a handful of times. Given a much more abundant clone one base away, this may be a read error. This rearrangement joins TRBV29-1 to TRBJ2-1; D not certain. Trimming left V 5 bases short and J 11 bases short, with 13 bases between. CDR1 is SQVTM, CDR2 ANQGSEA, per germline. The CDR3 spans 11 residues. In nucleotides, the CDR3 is TGCAGCGTTACACACTACCATAAGCAGTTCTTC. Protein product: CSVTHYHKQFF.

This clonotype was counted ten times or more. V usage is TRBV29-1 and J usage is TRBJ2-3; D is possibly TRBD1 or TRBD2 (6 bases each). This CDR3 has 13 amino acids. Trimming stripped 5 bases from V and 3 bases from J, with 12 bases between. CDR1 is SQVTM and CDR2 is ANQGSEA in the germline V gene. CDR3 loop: CSVQGRFTDTQYF. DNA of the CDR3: TGCAGCGTTCAGGGGAGGTTTACAGATACGCAGTATTTT.

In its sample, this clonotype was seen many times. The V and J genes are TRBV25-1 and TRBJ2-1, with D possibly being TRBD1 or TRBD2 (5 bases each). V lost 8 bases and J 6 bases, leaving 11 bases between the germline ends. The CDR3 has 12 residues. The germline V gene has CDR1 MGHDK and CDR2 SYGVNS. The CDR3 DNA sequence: TGTGCCAGCTCAGGGACGGGCAATGAGCAGTTCTTC. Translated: CASSGTGNEQFF. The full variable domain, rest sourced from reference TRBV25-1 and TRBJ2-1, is EADIYQTPRYLVIGTGKKITLECSQTMGHDKMYWYQQDPGMELHLIHYSYGVNSTEKGDLSSESTVSRIRTEHFPLTLESARPSHTSQYLCASSGTGNEQFFGPGTRLTVL.

The CDR3 nucleotides are TGCAGCTTCCTCCGCCCAGGCCCGGGACAGGGTAGAAACGAGCAGTACTTC. Protein sequence: CSFLRPGPGQGRNEQYF. The chain is built from TRBV20-1 and TRBJ2-7; the match to TRBD1 covers 9 bases. The CDR3 sequence is 17 residues long. CDR1 DFQATT and CDR2 SNEGSKA come from the germline V gene (reference sequence).

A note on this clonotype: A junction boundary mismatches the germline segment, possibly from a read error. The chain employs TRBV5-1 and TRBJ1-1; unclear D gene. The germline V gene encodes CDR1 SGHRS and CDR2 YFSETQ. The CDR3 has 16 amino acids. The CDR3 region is CVSSSGYGSMNTEAFF. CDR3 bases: TGCGTCAGCAGTTCCGGGTACGGGTCAATGAACACTGAAGCTTTCTTT.

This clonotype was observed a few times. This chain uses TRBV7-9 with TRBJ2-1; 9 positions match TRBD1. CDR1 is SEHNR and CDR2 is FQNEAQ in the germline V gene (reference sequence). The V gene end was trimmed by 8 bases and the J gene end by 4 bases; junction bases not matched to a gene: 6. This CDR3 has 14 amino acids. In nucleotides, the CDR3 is TGTGCCAGCTCAACAGGGGGCTATTACAATGAGCAGTTCTTC. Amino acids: CASSTGGYYNEQFF. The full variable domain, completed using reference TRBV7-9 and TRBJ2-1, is DTGVSQNPRHKITKRGQNVTFRCDPISEHNRLYWYRQTLGQGPEFLTYFQNEAQLEKSRLLSDRFSAERPKGSFSTLEIQRTEQGDSAMYLCASSTGGYYNEQFFGPGTRLTVL.

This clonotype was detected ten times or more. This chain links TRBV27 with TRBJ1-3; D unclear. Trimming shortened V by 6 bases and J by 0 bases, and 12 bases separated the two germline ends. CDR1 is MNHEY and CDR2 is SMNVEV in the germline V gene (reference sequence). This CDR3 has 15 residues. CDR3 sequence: CASSLVPPSGNTIYF. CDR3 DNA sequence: TGTGCCAGCAGCCTCGTACCGCCCTCTGGAAACACCATATATTTT.

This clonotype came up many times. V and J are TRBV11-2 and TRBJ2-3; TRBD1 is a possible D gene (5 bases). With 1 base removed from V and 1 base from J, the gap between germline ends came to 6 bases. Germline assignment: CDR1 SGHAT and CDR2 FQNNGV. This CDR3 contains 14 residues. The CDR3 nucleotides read TGTGCCAGCAGCTTAGTAGGGGGCACAGATACGCAGTATTTT. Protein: CASSLVGGTDTQYF.

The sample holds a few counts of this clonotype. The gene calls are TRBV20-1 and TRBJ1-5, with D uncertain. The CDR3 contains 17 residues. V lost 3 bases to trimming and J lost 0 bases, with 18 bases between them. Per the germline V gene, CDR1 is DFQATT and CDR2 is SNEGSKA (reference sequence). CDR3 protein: CSARATRNPFSNQPQHF. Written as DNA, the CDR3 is TGCAGTGCTAGGGCTACCAGAAACCCCTTTAGCAATCAGCCCCAGCATTTT.

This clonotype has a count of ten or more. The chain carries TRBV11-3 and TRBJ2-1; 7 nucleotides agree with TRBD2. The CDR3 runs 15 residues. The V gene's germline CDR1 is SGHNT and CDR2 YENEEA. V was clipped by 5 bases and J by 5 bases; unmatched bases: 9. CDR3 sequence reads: CASSPRLARHNEQFF. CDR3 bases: TGTGCCAGCAGCCCAAGACTAGCTCGGCACAATGAGCAGTTCTTC.

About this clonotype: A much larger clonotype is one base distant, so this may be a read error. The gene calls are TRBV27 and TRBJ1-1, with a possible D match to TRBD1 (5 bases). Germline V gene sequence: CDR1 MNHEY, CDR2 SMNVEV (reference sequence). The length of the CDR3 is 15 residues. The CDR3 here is CAGSLRGFGGTEAFF. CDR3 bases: TGTGCCGGCAGTTTGAGGGGTTTTGGTGGCACTGAAGCTTTCTTT.

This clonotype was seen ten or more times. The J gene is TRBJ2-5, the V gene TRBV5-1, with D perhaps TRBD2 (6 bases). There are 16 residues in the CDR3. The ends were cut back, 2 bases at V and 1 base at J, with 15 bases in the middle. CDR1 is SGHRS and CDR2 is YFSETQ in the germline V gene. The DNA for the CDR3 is TGCGCCAGCAGCTTAGGGCTAGCGCATACCCAAGAGACCCAGTACTTC. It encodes CASSLGLAHTQETQYF.

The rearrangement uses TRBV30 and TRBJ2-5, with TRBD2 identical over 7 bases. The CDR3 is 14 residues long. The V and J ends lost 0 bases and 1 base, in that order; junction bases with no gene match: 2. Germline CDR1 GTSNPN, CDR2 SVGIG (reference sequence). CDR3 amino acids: CAWSVGGSQETQYF. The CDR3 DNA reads TGTGCCTGGAGTGTTGGCGGGAGCCAAGAGACCCAGTACTTC.